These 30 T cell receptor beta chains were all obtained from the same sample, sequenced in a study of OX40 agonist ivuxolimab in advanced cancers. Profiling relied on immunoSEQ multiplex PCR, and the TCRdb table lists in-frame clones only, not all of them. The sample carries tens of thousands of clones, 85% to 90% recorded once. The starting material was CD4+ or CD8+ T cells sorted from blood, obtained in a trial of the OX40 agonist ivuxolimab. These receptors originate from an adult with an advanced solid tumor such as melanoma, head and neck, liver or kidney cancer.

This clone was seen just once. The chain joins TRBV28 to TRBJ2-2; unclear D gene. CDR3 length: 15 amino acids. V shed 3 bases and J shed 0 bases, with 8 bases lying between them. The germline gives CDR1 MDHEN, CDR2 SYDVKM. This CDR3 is CASSFSRANTGELFF. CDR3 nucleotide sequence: TGTGCCAGCAGTTTCTCCCGTGCGAACACCGGGGAGCTGTTTTTT.

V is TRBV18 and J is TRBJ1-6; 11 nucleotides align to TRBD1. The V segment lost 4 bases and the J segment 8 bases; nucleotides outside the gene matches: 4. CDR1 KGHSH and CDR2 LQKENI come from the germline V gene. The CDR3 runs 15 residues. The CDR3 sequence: CASSLRTGGDSPLHF. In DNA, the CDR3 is TGTGCCAGCTCACTCCGGACAGGGGGCGATTCACCCCTCCACTTT.

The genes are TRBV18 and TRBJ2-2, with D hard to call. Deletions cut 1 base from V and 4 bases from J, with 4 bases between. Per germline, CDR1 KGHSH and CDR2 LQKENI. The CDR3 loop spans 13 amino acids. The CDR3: CASSPQGTGELFF. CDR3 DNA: TGTGCCAGCTCACCACAGGGCACCGGGGAGCTGTTTTTT.

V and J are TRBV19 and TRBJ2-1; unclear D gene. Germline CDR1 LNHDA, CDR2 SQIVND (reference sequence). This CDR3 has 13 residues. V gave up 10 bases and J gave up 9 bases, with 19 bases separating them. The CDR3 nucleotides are TGTGCCACAAAGGTCCCCGGAGCTGGTGAGCAGTTCTTC. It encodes CATKVPGAGEQFF.

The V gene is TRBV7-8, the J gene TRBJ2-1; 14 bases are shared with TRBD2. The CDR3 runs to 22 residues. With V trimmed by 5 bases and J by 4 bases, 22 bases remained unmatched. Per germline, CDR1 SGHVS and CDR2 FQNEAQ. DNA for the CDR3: TGTGCCAGCAGCCAACCGGGACTAGCGGGAGTAAGTCTCGCGATTAAATACAATGAGCAGTTCTTC. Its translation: CASSQPGLAGVSLAIKYNEQFF.

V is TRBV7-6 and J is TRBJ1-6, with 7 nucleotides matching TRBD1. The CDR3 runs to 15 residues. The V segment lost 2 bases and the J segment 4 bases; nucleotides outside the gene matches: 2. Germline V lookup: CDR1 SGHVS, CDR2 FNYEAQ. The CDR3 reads CASSLRTGYNSPLHF. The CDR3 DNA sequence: TGTGCCAGCAGCTTACGGACAGGATATAATTCACCCCTCCACTTT.

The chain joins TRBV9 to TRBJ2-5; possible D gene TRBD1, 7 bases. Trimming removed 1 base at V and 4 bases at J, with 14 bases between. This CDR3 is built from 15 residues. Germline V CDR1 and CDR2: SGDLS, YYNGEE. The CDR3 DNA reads TGTGCCAGCAGCGTACGACTAGGGGACAGAGAGACCCAGTACTTC. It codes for CASSVRLGDRETQYF.

Written as DNA, the CDR3 is TGTGCCACCGAACTAACAACTAGCTCCGGTGAGCAGTTCTTC. This sequence encodes CATELTTSSGEQFF. The chain is built from TRBV10-3 and TRBJ2-1, with D possibly being TRBD2 (6 bases). The CDR3 spans 14 residues. From germline, CDR1 is ENHRY and CDR2 SYGVKD. Deletions cut 10 bases from V and 9 bases from J, with 22 bases between.

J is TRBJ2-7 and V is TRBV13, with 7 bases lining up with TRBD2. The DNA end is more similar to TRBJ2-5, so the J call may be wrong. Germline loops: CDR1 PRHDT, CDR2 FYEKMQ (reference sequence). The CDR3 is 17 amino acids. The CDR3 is CASSSRTGTIERETQYF. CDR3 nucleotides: TGTGCCAGCAGCTCTCGAACCGGGACTATCGAACGGGAGACCCAGTACTTC.

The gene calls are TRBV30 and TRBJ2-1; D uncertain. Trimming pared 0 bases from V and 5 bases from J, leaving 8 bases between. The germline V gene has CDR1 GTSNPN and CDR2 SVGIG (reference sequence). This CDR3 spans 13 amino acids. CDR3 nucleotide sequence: TGTGCCTGGAGTGTTGGTTTAAACAATGAGCAGTTCTTC. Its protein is CAWSVGLNNEQFF.

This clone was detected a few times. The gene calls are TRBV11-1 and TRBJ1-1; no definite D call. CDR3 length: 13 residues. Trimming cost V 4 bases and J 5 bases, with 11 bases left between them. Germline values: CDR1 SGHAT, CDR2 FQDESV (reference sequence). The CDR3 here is CASSSEDGTEAFF. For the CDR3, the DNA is TGTGCCAGCAGCTCCGAAGACGGAACTGAAGCTTTCTTT.

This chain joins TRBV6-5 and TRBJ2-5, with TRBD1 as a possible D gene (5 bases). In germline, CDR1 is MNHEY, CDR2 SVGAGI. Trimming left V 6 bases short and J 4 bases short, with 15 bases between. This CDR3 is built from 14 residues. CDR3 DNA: TGTGCCAGCAGGGACACGGGTGGGGCAGAGACCCAGTACTTC. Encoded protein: CASRDTGGAETQYF.

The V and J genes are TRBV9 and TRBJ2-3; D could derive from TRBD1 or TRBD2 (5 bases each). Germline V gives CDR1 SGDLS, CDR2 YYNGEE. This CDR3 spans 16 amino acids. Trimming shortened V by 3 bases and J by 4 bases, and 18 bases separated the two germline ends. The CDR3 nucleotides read TGTGCCAGCAGCGAGTGGGACGAGGGGCCAGCAGATACGCAGTATTTT. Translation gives CASSEWDEGPADTQYF.

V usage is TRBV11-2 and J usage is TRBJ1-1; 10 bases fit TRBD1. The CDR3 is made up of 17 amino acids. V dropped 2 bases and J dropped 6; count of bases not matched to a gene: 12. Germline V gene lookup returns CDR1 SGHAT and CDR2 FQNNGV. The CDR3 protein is CASSLSRTGGSGSEAFF. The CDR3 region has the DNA TGTGCCAGCAGCTTATCTAGGACAGGGGGTTCTGGGTCTGAAGCTTTCTTT.

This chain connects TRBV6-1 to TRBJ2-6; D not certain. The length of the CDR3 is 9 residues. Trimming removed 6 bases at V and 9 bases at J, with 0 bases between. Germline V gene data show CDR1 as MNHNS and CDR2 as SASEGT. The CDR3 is CASSNVLTF. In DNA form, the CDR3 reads TGTGCCAGCAGCAACGTCCTGACTTTC.

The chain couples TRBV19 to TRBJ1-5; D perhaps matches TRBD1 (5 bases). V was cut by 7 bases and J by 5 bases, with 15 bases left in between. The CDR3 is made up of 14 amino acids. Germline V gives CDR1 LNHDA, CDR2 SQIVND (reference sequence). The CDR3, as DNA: TGTGCCAGTACTCCGGGGGGGGTAGATCAGCCCCAGCATTTT. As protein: CASTPGGVDQPQHF.

CDR3 sequence reads: CASSISDSGLMGMNTEAFF. The CDR3 nucleotides read TGTGCCAGTAGTATATCTGACTCGGGTCTAATGGGGATGAACACTGAAGCTTTCTTT. J is TRBJ1-1 and V is TRBV19; D is ambiguous. The CDR3 is 19 amino acids. Trimming stripped 2 bases from V and 0 bases from J, with 22 bases between. CDR1 and CDR2 (germline): LNHDA, SQIVND (reference sequence).

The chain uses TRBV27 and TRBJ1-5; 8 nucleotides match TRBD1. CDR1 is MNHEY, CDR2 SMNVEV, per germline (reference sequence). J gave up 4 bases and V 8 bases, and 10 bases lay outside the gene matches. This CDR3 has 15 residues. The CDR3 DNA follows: TGTGCCAGCGGGGGGACAGGACGGTGGAATCAGCCCCAGCATTTT. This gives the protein CASGGTGRWNQPQHF.

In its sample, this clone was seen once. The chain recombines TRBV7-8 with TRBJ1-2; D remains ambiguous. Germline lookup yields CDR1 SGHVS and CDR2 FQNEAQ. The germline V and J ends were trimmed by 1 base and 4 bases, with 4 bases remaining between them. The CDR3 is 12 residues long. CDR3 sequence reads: CASSLDTYGYTF. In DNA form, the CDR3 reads TGTGCCAGCAGCTTAGACACCTATGGCTACACCTTC.

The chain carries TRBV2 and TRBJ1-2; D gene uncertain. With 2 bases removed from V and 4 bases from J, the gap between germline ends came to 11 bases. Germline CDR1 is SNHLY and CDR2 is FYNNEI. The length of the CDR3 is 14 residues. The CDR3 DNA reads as TGTGCCAGCAGTGAATCAACTCGGTCCTATGGCTACACCTTC. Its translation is CASSESTRSYGYTF.

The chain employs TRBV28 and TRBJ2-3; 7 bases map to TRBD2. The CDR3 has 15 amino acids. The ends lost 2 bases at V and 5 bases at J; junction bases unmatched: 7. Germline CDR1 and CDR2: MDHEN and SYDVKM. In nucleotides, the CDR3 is TGTGCCAGCAGTTTACCGGGGGGTGAGGTAGATACGCAGTATTTT. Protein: CASSLPGGEVDTQYF.

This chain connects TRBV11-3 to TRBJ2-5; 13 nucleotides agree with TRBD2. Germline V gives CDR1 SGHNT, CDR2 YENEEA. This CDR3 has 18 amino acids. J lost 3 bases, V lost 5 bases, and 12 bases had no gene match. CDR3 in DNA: TGTGCCAGCAGCAGGGTTTCGGCTACTAGCGGGAGGGAAGAGACCCAGTACTTC. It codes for CASSRVSATSGREETQYF.

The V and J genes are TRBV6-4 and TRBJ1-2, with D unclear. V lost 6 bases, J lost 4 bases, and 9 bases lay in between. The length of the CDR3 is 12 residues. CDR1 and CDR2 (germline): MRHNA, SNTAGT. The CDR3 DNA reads TGTGCCAGCAGGGAAAAGGCCTATGGCTACACCTTC. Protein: CASREKAYGYTF.

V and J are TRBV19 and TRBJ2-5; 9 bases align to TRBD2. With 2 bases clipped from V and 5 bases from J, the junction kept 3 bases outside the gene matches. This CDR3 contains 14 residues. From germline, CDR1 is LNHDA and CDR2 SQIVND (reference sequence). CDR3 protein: CASSILAGYETQYF. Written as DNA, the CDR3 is TGTGCCAGTAGTATACTAGCGGGATATGAGACCCAGTACTTC.

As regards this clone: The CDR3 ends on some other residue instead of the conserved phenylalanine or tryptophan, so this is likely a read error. CDR3 in amino acids: CASSIEHPALGGEQYL. In DNA, the CDR3 is TGTGCCAGCAGCATAGAACACCCGGCACTTGGAGGCGAGCAGTACCTC. This chain connects TRBV5-5 to TRBJ2-7, with TRBD2 as a possible D gene (5 bases). There are 16 residues in the CDR3. V shed 4 bases and J shed 6 bases, with 23 bases lying between them. Germline CDR1 reads SGHKS; CDR2 reads YYEKEE (reference sequence).

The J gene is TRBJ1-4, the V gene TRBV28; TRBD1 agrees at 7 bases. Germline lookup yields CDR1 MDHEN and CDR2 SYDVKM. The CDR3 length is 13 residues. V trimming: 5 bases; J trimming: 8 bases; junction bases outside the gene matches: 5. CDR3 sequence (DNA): TGTGCCAGCAGTACAGGGGTGAGGGAAAAACTGTTTTTT. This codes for CASSTGVREKLFF.

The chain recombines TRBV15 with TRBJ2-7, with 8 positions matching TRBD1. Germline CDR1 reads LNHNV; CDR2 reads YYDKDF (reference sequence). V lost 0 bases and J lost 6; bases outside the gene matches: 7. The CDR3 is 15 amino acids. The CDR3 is CATSRENRGSVEQYF. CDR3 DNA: TGTGCCACCAGCAGAGAAAACAGGGGGTCGGTCGAGCAGTACTTC.

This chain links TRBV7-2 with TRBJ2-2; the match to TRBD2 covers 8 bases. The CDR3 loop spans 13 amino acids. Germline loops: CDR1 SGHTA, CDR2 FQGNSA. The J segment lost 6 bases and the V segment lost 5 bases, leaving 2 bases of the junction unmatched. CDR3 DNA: TGTGCCAGCAGCCGGGGGGGAGCCGGGGAGCTGTTTTTT. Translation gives CASSRGGAGELFF. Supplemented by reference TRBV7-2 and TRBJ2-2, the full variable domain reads GAGVSQSPSNKVTEKGKDVELRCDPISGHTALYWYRQSLGQGLEFLIYFQGNSAPDKSGLPSDRFSAERTGGSVSTLTIQRTQQEDSAVYLCASSRGGAGELFFGEGSRLTVL.

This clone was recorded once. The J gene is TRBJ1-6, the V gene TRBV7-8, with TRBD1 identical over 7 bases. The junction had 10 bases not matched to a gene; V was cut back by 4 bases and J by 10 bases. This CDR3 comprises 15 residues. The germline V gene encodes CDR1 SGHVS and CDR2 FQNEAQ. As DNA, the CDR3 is TGTGCCAGCAGCTCTGACAGGGTGAGGACGTCACCCCTCCACTTT. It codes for CASSSDRVRTSPLHF.

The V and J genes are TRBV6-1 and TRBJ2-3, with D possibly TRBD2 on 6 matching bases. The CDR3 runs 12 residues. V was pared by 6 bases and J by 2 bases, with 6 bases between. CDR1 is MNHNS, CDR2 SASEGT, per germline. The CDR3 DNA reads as TGTGCCAGCAGGCGGGACACAGATACGCAGTATTTT. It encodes CASRRDTDTQYF.